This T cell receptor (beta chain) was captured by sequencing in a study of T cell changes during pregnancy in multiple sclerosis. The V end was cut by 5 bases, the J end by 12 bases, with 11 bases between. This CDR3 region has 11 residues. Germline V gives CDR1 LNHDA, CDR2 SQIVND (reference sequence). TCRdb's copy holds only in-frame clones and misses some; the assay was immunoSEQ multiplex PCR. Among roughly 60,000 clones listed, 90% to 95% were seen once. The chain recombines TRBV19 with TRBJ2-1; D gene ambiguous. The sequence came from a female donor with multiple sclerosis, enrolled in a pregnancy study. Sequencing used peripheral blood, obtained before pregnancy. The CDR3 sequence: CASSWAARQFF. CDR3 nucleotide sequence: TGTGCCAGTAGTTGGGCAGCTCGGCAGTTCTTC.